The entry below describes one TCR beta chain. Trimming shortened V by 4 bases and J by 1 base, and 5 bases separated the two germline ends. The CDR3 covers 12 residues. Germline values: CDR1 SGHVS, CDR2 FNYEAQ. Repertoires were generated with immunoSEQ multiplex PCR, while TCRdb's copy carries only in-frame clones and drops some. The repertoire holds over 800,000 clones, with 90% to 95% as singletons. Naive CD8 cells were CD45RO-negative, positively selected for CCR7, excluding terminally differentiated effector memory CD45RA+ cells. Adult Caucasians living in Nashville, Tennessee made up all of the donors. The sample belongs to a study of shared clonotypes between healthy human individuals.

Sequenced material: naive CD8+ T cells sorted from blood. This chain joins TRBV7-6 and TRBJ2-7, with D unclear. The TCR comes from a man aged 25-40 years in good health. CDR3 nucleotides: TGTGCCAGCAGCTCGGCTTCCTACGAGCAGTACTTC. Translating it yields CASSSASYEQYF.